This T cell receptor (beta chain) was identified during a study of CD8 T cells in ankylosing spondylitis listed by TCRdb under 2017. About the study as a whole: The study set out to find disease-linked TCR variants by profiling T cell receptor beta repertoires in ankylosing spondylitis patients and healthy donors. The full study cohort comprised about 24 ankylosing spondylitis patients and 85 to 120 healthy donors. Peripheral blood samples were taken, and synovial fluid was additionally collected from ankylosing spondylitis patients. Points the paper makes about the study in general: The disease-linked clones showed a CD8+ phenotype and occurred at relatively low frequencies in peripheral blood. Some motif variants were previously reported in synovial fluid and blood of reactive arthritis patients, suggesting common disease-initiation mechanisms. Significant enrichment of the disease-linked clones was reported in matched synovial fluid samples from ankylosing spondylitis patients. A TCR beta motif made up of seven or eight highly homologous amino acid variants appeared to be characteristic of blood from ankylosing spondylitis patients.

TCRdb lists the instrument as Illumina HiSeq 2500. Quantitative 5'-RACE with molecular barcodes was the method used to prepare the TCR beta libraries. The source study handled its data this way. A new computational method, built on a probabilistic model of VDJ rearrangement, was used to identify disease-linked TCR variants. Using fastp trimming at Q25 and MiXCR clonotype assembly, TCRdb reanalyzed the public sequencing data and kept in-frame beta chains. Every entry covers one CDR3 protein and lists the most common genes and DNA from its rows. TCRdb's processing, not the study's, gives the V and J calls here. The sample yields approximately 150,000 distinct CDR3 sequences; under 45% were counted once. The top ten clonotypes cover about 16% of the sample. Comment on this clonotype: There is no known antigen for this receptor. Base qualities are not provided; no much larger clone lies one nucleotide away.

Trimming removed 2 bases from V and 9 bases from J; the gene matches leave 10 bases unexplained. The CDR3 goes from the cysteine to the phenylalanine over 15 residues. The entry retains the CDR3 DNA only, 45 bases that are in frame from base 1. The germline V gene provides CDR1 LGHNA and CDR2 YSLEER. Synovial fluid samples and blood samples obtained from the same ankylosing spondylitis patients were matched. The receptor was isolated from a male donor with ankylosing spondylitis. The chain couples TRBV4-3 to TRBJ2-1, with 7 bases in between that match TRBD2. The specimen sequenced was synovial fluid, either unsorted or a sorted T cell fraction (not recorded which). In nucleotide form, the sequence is TGCGCCAGCAGCCAATGGGAGGGGACCCAGGGTGAGCAGTTCTTC. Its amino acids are CASSQWEGTQGEQFF.